This T cell receptor (beta chain) is from a study of beta chain features in type 1 diabetes. Overall study results and limits: All four CD4+ subsets from Type 1 diabetes patients carried moderately but significantly shorter TCRB CDR3s.

Germline V gives CDR1 KGHSH, CDR2 LQKENI. V shed 5 bases and J 10 bases; nucleotides not matched to a gene: 4. This CDR3 has 14 amino acids. The isolated RNA, all of it, was reverse transcribed, so expressed TCRB transcripts were what got sequenced. The average output of naive, central memory and regulatory T cell samples was about 3.57 million reads. Sequenced by immunoSEQ multiplex PCR; TCRdb stores in-frame clones only, minus some. The sample lists roughly 330,000 clones, approximately 15% occurring once. This clone was picked up a small number of times. The antigen remains unidentified. The source of this sequence is a woman under 30 with type 1 diabetes. The sequencing input was naive CD4+ T cells from blood. This chain connects TRBV18 to TRBJ2-1, with 14 bases aligning to TRBD2. CDR3 region: CASSTGLAGGEQFF. CDR3 DNA sequence: TGTGCCAGCTCAACCGGACTAGCGGGAGGCGAGCAGTTCTTC.